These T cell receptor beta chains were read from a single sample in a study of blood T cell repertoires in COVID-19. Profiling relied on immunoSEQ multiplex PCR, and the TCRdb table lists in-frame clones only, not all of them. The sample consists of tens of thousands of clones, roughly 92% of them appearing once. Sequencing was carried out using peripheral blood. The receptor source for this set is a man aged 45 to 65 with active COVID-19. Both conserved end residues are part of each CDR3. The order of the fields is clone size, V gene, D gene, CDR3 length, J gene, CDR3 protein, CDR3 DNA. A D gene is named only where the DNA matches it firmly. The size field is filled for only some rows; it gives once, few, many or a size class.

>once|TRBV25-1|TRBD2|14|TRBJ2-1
CASRASGFLNEQFF
TGTGCCAGCAGGGCTAGCGGTTTTTTGAATGAGCAGTTCTTC
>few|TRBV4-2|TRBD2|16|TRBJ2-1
CASSQDPGGSYNEQFF
TGTGCCAGCAGCCAAGATCCGGGGGGCTCCTACAATGAGCAGTTCTTC
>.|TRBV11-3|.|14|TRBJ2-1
CASSLGSVGNEQFF
TGTGCCAGCAGCTTAGGATCGGTCGGGAATGAGCAGTTCTTC
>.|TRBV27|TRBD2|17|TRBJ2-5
CASSLRPAGGPGETQYF
TGTGCCAGCTCCCTCCGACCAGCGGGGGGGCCCGGAGAGACCCAGTACTTC
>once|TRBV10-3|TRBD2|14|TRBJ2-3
CAISESIGGDTQYF
TGTGCCATCAGTGAGTCGATCGGGGGGGATACGCAGTATTTT
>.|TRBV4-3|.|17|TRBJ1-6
CASSQMGQSSYNSPLHF
TGCGCCAGCAGCCAAATGGGGCAGAGCTCCTATAATTCACCCCTCCACTTT
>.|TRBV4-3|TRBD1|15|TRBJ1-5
CASSQGTGFNQPQHF
TGCGCCAGCAGCCAAGGGACAGGGTTCAATCAGCCCCAGCATTTT
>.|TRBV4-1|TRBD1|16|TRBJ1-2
CASSQEPTGAWYGYTF
TGCGCCAGCAGCCAAGAGCCGACAGGGGCTTGGTATGGCTACACCTTC
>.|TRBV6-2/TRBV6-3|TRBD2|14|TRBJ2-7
CASSRLAGDYEQYF
TGTGCCAGCAGCCGACTAGCGGGGGACTACGAGCAGTACTTC
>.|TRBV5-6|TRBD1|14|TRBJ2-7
CASSSWTGGNEQYF
TGTGCCAGCAGCTCGTGGACAGGGGGGAACGAGCAGTACTTC
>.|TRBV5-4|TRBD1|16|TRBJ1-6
CASSYPPGQGNSPLHF
TGTGCCAGCAGCTACCCACCGGGACAGGGGAATTCACCCCTCCACTTT
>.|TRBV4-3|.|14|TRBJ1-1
CASSQDPGYTEAFF
TGCGCCAGCAGCCAAGACCCGGGGTACACTGAAGCTTTCTTT
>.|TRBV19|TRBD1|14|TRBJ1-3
CASSRGLDGNTIYF
TGTGCCAGTAGCAGGGGGCTAGATGGAAACACCATATATTTT
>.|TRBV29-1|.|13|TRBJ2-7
CSVVTGRSYEQYF
TGCAGCGTTGTAACAGGTCGCTCCTACGAGCAGTACTTC
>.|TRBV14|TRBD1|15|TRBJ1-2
CASSQALGGSVGYTF
TGTGCCAGCAGCCAAGCCTTAGGGGGCTCGGTTGGCTACACCTTC
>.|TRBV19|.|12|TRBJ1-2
CASSPGSGGYTF
TGTGCCAGTAGCCCGGGATCTGGTGGCTACACCTTC
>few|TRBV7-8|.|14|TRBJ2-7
CASSLGPISYEQYF
TGTGCCAGCAGCTTAGGTCCTATCTCCTACGAGCAGTACTTC
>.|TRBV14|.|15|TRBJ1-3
CASSATVSSGNTIYF
TGTGCCAGCAGCGCGACAGTCTCCTCTGGAAACACCATATATTTT
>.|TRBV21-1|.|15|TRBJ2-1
CASSSGLADYNEQFF
TGTGCCAGCAGCTCGGGACTAGCGGATTACAATGAGCAGTTCTTC
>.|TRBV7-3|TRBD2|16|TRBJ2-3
CASSLTTSGRLDTQYF
TGTGCCAGCAGCTTAACGACTAGCGGGAGGTTAGATACGCAGTATTTT
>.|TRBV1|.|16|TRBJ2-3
CTSSPRTSGWLDTQYF
TGCACCAGCAGCCCGCGGACTAGCGGGTGGTTAGATACGCAGTATTTT
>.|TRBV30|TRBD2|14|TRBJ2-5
CAWSPGGNQETQYF
TGTGCCTGGAGTCCGGGAGGCAATCAAGAGACCCAGTACTTC
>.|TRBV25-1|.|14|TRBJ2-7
CASSELGDFYEQYF
TGTGCCAGCAGTGAATTAGGGGACTTCTACGAGCAGTACTTC
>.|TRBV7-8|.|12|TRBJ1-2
CASSSGAYGYTF
TGTGCCAGCAGCTCAGGGGCCTATGGCTACACCTTC
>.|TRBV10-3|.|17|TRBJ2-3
CAISGFGTGESTDTQYF
TGTGCCATCAGTGGTTTTGGGACGGGGGAGAGCACAGATACGCAGTATTTT
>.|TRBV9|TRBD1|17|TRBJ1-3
CASSVYLGGASGNTIYF
TGTGCCAGCAGCGTTTATCTAGGGGGCGCCTCTGGAAACACCATATATTTT
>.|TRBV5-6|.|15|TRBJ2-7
CASSRGGPDSYEQYF
TGTGCCAGCAGCCGAGGAGGACCAGACTCCTACGAGCAGTACTTC
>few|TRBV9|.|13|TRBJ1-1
CASSYSDRDEAFF
TGTGCCAGCAGCTATTCGGACAGAGATGAAGCTTTCTTT
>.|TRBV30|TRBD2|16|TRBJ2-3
CAWSVPTSGMPDTQYF
TGTGCCTGGAGTGTACCAACTAGCGGGATGCCAGATACGCAGTATTTT
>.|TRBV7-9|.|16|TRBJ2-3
CASSFGRVSSADTQYF
TGTGCCAGCAGCTTCGGCAGGGTTAGTTCGGCAGATACGCAGTATTTT
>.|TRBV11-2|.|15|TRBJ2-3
CASSLGGAQGDTQYF
TGTGCCAGCAGCTTAGGCGGGGCGCAGGGAGATACGCAGTATTTT
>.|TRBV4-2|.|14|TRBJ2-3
CASSQDRGSDTQYF
TGTGCCAGCAGCCAAGACCGGGGGTCAGATACGCAGTATTTT
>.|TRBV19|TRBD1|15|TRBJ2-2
CASSMSTGYAGELFF
TGTGCCAGTAGTATGTCGACAGGGTACGCCGGGGAGCTGTTTTTT
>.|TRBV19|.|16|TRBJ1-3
CASSIGLRISGNTIYF
TGTGCCAGTAGTATAGGACTGCGGATCTCTGGAAACACCATATATTTT
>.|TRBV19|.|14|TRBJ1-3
CASSITSTGNTIYF
TGTGCCAGTAGTATAACGAGTACTGGAAACACCATATATTTT
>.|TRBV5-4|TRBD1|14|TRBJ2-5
CASSRDRGRETQYF
TGTGCCAGCAGCCGGGACAGGGGGCGAGAGACCCAGTACTTC
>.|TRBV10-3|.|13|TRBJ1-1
CAISRQENTEAFF
TGTGCCATCAGTCGACAGGAGAACACTGAAGCTTTCTTT
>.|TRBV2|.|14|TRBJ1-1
CASSPEGFNTEAFF
TGTGCCAGCAGCCCTGAGGGATTCAACACTGAAGCTTTCTTT
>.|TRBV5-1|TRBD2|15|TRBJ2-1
CASSPGLAGYNEQFF
TGCGCCAGCAGCCCGGGACTAGCGGGCTACAATGAGCAGTTCTTC
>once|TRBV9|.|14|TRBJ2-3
CASQRSRSTDTQYF
TGTGCCAGCCAGAGGTCGCGGAGCACAGATACGCAGTATTTT